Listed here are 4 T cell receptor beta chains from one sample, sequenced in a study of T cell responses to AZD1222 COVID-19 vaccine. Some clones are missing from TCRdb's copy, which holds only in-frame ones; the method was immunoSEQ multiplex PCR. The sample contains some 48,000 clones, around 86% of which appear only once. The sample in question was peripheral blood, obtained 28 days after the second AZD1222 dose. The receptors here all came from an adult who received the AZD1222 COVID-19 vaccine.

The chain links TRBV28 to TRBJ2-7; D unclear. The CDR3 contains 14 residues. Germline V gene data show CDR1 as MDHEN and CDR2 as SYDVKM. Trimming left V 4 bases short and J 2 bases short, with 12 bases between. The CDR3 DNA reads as TGTGCCAGCAGTTCAGAGTACACGGCCTACGAGCAGTACTTC. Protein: CASSSEYTAYEQYF.

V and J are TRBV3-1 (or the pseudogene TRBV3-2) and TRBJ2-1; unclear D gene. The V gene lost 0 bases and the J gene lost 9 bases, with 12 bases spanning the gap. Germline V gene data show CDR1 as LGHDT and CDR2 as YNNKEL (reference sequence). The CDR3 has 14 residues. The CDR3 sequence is CASSQDMMTFEQFF. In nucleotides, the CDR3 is TGTGCCAGCAGCCAAGATATGATGACATTTGAGCAGTTCTTC.

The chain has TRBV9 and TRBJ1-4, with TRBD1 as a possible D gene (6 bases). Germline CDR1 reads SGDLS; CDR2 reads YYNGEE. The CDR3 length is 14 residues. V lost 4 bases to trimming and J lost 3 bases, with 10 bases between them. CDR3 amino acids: CASSNPGANEKLFF. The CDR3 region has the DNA TGTGCCAGCAGCAATCCAGGGGCTAATGAAAAACTGTTTTTT.

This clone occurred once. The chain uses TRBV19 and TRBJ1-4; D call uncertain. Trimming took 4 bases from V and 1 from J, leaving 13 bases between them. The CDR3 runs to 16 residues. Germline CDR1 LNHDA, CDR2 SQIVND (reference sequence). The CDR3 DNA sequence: TGTGCCAGTAGTACGATTGGTGTAGGAACTAATGAAAAACTGTTTTTT. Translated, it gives CASSTIGVGTNEKLFF.